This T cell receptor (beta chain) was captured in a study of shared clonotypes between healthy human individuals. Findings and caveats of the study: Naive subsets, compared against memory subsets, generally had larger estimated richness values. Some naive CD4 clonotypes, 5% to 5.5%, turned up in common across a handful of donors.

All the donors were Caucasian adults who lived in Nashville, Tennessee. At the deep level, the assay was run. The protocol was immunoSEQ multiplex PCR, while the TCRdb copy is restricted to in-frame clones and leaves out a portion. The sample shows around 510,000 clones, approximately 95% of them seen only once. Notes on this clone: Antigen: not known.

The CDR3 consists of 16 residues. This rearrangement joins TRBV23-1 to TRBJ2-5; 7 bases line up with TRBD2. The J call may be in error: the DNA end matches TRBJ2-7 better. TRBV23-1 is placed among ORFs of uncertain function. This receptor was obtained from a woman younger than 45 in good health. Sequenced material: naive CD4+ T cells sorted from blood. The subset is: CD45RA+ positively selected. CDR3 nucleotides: TGCGCCAGCAGTCAATCGGGACTACCCAGCTCCTACGAGCAGTACTTC. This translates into CASSQSGLPSSYEQYF.